This T cell receptor beta chain was sequenced during a study of cytomegalovirus exposure and HLA in healthy donors. Study at large: About four fifths of 350 to 400 genotyped donors fell in the Caucasian-associated ancestry cluster.

Germline V gene data show CDR1 as MDHEN and CDR2 as SYDVKM. The ends were cut back, 5 bases at V and 4 bases at J, with 15 bases in the middle. The CDR3 has 15 amino acids. Study outcomes and limitations: Later analysis associated a missense DCLRE1C variant with TCR beta V- and J-gene trimming. One later analysis reportedly identified an Asian-associated ancestry cluster that showed fewer N-insertions than the approximately 600-donor mean. Reportedly, TCR beta sequences accurately predicted HLA-A and HLA-B alleles in most subjects.

The PCR contained 60 Vbeta and 13 Jbeta primers. Assay: immunoSEQ multiplex PCR; the TCRdb copy retains only in-frame clones and omits some. The sample has around 64,000 clones. Turning to this clone: Its specificity is not known.

The receptor was derived from a female donor in good health and CMV-seropositive. What was sequenced was PBMCs. The chain combines TRBV28 with TRBJ1-5; D is undetermined. The CDR3 region is CASSTPTLDNQPQHF. CDR3 nucleotides: TGTGCCAGCAGTACCCCGACACTCGATAATCAGCCCCAGCATTTT.